Listed here is a single T cell receptor beta chain. What antigen it recognizes has not been identified. No much larger clonotype is one base removed from it; base qualities were not supplied. TCRbeta CDR3 regions were amplified from genomic DNA using the immunoSEQ Assay, a bias-controlled multiplex PCR. The authors' analysis ran thus. Nucleated cell counts per sample were estimated from amplification of reference gene primers within the assay. Sequence reads were collapsed and filtered to measure the absolute abundance of every unique TCRbeta CDR3 rearrangement. For each sample, productive Simpson clonality was calculated by taking the square root of Simpson's diversity index across productive rearrangements. TCRdb took over this immuneACCESS table, retaining in-frame rearrangements with V and J assigned. Such tables are incomplete; in checked studies, under half of the missing clones stem from an unresolved V gene, and the remainder is unexplained. V, J and clone size are taken as reported in that table, and D and trimming were inferred from the DNA itself. This sample comprises about 180,000 clones, about 86% of them detected only once. The top ten clones comprise 2.9% of the sample.

Collaborating institutions collected whole blood in K2EDTA tubes following their own protocols. For TCRbeta analysis, collaborator samples were shipped as frozen whole blood, as isolated PBMCs, or as DNA extracted from either sample type. The entry originates in a study of blood T cell repertoires in COVID-19 (dated by TCRdb to about 2020). The study in broad terms: Collaborator samples came from the United States, Italy and Spain and covered acute and convalescent phases of COVID-19. The material from the prospective study consisted of cDNA or gDNA derived from T cells, B-cell-depleted T cells, or PBMCs. The dataset comprised deeply sampled blood TCRbeta repertoires from subjects exposed to, actively infected with, or recovered from COVID-19. A freely available public database, intended as a resource for researchers studying the immune response to SARS-CoV-2, is where the repertoires were released. Samples came from the ongoing ImmuneRACE study (first 160 participants) plus 1,254 subjects from 6 global collaborators. The sample metadata nearly always contained a de-identified subject ID, COVID-19 status, age in years and sex. Where available, HLA class I and class II types were taken from metadata supplied by the sample provider and were not determined by assay-based typing. Points the paper makes about the study in general: How much clinical and demographic metadata was included differed by source and by participant, and the metadata was provided uncurated.

According to the germline V gene, CDR1 reads SGHTS and CDR2 reads YDEGEE. Trimming leaves V shorter by 4 bases and J shorter by 3 bases, with the junction holding 7 bases beyond the gene matches. Including the terminal cysteine and phenylalanine, the CDR3 comprises 17 residues. Only CDR3 DNA is held: 51 bases, read in frame from base 1. Sequencing was carried out using peripheral blood. The rearrangement combines TRBV5-8 with TRBJ1-4, with 12 bases aligning to TRBD1. The receptor was derived from a woman aged 25 to 39 with active or convalescent COVID-19. The CDR3 is CASSPGQGAVANEKLFF. The sequence in DNA is TGTGCCAGCAGCCCGGGACAGGGGGCGGTTGCTAATGAAAAACTGTTTTTT.